The sample holds a few counts of the clone carrying this TCR beta chain. Cells sorted as Tregs were CD4+, CD25+ and CD127-/low. The TRBV12-4/TRBJ1-2 clonotypes were amplified using barcode primers with ligated adaptors. TCRdb called the multiplex PCR reads again in MiXCR, with one record for every CDR3 protein. The sample shows over a hundred distinct CDR3 sequences, approximately 22% of them seen only once. V lost 3 bases and J 5 bases, leaving 13 bases between the germline ends. This CDR3 is built from 14 residues. Material for sequencing was tumor-infiltrating Tregs sorted from the breast tumor. This TCR came from a female donor with breast cancer. The chain carries TRBV12-3 or TRBV12-4 and TRBJ1-2; D remains ambiguous. This CDR3 is CASSFARRGYGYTF. The CDR3 coding sequence is TGTGCCAGCAGTTTCGCCCGCCGAGGGTATGGCTACACCTTC.